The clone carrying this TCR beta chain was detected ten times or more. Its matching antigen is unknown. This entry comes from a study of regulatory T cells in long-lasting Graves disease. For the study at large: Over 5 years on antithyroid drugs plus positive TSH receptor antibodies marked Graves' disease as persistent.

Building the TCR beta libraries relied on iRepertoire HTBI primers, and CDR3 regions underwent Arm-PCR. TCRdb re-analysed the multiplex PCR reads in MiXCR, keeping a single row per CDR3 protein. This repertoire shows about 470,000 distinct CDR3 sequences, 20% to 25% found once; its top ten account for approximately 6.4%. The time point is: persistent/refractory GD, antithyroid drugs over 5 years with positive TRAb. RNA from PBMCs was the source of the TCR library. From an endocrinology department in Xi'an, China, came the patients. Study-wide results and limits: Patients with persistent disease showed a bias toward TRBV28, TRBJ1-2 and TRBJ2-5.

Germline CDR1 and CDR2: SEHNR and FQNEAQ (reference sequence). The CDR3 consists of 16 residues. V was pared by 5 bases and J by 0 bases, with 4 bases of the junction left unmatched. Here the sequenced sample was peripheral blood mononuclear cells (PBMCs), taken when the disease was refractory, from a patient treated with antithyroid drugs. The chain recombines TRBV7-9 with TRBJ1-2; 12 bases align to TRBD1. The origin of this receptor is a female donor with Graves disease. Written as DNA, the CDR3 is TGTGCCAGCAGCCCCGGGACAGGGGGCACTAACTATGGCTACACCTTC. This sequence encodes CASSPGTGGTNYGYTF.